These 28 T cell receptor beta chains originate from one sample sequenced in a study of blood T cell repertoires in COVID-19. Using immunoSEQ multiplex PCR, the repertoire was profiled, and TCRdb retains in-frame clones only, with some absent. The sample consists of roughly 350,000 clones, 75% to 90% of them appearing once. Input material: peripheral blood. These receptors were taken from a woman in her forties or fifties with COVID-19, enrolled during active disease.

The V gene is TRBV7-2, the J gene TRBJ1-2; D might be TRBD1 (6 bases). The V gene's germline CDR1 is SGHTA and CDR2 FQGNSA. This CDR3 has 12 amino acids. V lost 2 bases and J 11 bases, leaving 12 bases between the germline ends. The CDR3 sequence: CASSLRQGKYTF. CDR3 DNA sequence: TGTGCCAGCAGCTTAAGGCAGGGGAAGTACACCTTC.

This clone was seen once. V gene TRBV5-6 combines with J gene TRBJ2-1; 7 bases agree with TRBD2. The germline V gene has CDR1 SGHDT and CDR2 YYEEEE. V lost 2 bases, J lost 0 bases, and 8 bases stayed unmatched. This CDR3 comprises 17 residues. The CDR3: CASSFRASGISYNEQFF. CDR3 DNA: TGTGCCAGCAGCTTCAGGGCTAGCGGCATCTCCTACAATGAGCAGTTCTTC.

The chain combines TRBV9 with TRBJ2-3, with 8 bases matching TRBD2. Germline CDR1 is SGDLS and CDR2 is YYNGEE. Unmatched junction bases numbered 7, after V lost 2 bases and J lost 5 bases. The CDR3 has 15 residues. The CDR3 protein is CASSVRREAGDTQYF. CDR3 in DNA: TGTGCCAGCAGCGTCAGGCGGGAGGCCGGAGATACGCAGTATTTT.

CDR3 sequence: CATSRGNRGRFSYEQYF. CDR3 nucleotides: TGTGCCACCAGCAGAGGGAACAGGGGGCGCTTCTCCTACGAGCAGTACTTC. The chain recombines TRBV15 with TRBJ2-7, with 9 bases aligning to TRBD1. The junction had 7 bases not matched to a gene; V was cut back by 1 base and J by 0 bases. The CDR3 is 17 residues long. Germline V CDR1 and CDR2: LNHNV, YYDKDF (reference sequence).

This clone was seen once. The chain employs TRBV12-5 and TRBJ1-2, with D maybe TRBD1 (5 bases). The germline V gene encodes CDR1 LGHNT and CDR2 FRNRAP. The CDR3 covers 18 residues. V lost 4 bases to trimming and J lost 8 bases, with 29 bases between them. The CDR3 DNA reads TGTGCTAGTGGTTCGAATGGGGGGGTTCGGATACGAGTGGACGGCTACACCTTC. Its translation is CASGSNGGVRIRVDGYTF.

The V and J genes are TRBV4-2 and TRBJ1-1, with D possibly matching TRBD1 (5 bases). V lost 1 base and J lost 0, with 15 bases in between. CDR3 length equals 17 residues. Looked up from germline, CDR1 is LGHNA and CDR2 is YNFKEQ. CDR3 sequence (DNA): TGTGCCAGCAGCCAAGGACGCCAGGGATATATGAACACTGAAGCTTTCTTT. Its translation: CASSQGRQGYMNTEAFF.

The chain uses TRBV6-5 and TRBJ1-1, with D tentatively TRBD1 (5 bases). Germline V gene sequence: CDR1 MNHEY, CDR2 SVGAGI. The V and J ends lost 7 bases and 1 base respectively, with 10 bases between them. The CDR3 contains 13 residues. CDR3 nucleotide sequence: TGTGCCAGCACCTACGACAGGAACACTGAAGCTTTCTTT. This encodes CASTYDRNTEAFF.

This chain joins TRBV7-3 and TRBJ2-2, with D possibly matching TRBD1 (5 bases). The CDR3 spans 14 residues. The V end was cut by 8 bases, the J end by 4 bases, with 14 bases between. Germline CDR1 SGHTA, CDR2 FQGTGA. The CDR3 protein is CASGKGQRTGELFF. The CDR3 region has the DNA TGTGCCAGCGGGAAAGGACAACGCACCGGGGAGCTGTTTTTT.

The gene calls are TRBV3-1 (or the pseudogene TRBV3-2) and TRBJ1-4; D is perhaps TRBD1 (6 bases). V dropped 3 bases and J dropped 6 bases, with 14 bases sitting between them. Germline V gene sequence: CDR1 LGHDT, CDR2 YNNKEL (reference sequence). The CDR3 totals 15 residues. The CDR3 here is CASSHSLAGDEKLFF. The CDR3 region has the DNA TGTGCCAGCAGCCATAGTTTGGCAGGGGATGAAAAACTGTTTTTT.

The chain links TRBV6-6 to TRBJ1-1; D unresolved. Germline values: CDR1 MNHNY, CDR2 SVGAGI (reference sequence). V lost 6 bases to trimming and J lost 8 bases, with 16 bases between them. The CDR3 spans 13 residues. The CDR3 spells CASSTHAPPEAFF. CDR3 in DNA: TGTGCCAGCAGCACTCATGCCCCCCCCGAAGCTTTCTTT.

The J gene is TRBJ1-2, the V gene TRBV6-4; TRBD1 agrees at 8 bases. The junction had 8 bases not matched to a gene; V was cut back by 3 bases and J by 8 bases. CDR3 length: 14 residues. Germline loops: CDR1 MRHNA, CDR2 SNTAGT. This CDR3 reads CASSDTGQGDGYTF. The CDR3 nucleotides are TGTGCCAGCAGTGATACAGGACAGGGTGACGGCTACACCTTC.

The chain is built from TRBV3-1 (or the pseudogene TRBV3-2) and TRBJ2-1, with 9 bases matching TRBD2. This CDR3 contains 15 residues. V lost 0 bases, J lost 7 bases, and 4 bases stayed unmatched. CDR1 is LGHDT, CDR2 YNNKEL, per germline (reference sequence). CDR3 DNA sequence: TGTGCCAGCAGCCAAGAGATTAGCGGGAGAAATGAGCAGTTCTTC. Translating it yields CASSQEISGRNEQFF.

The chain couples TRBV25-1 to TRBJ1-4; 7 nucleotides agree with TRBD1. V trimming: 3 bases; J trimming: 6 bases; junction bases outside the gene matches: 4. The germline V gene has CDR1 MGHDK and CDR2 SYGVNS. This CDR3 has 14 residues. This chain's CDR3 is CASSDWGTDEKLFF. The CDR3 DNA is TGTGCCAGCAGTGATTGGGGGACAGATGAAAAACTGTTTTTT. Full variable domain (missing parts from reference TRBV25-1 and TRBJ1-4): EADIYQTPRYLVIGTGKKITLECSQTMGHDKMYWYQQDPGMELHLIHYSYGVNSTEKGDLSSESTVSRIRTEHFPLTLESARPSHTSQYLCASSDWGTDEKLFFGSGTQLSVL.

This sequence joins TRBV19 and TRBJ2-5, with D tentatively TRBD2 (6 bases). Germline V gene lookup returns CDR1 LNHDA and CDR2 SQIVND (reference sequence). Trimming cost V 9 bases and J 5 bases, with 16 bases left between them. The CDR3 has 13 residues. The CDR3 DNA is TGTGCCAGCGCTGGGGGAGGAAGGGAGACCCAGTACTTC. This sequence encodes CASAGGGRETQYF.

The rearrangement joins TRBV7-3 to TRBJ2-1; 7 bases are shared with TRBD2. Looked up from germline, CDR1 is SGHTA and CDR2 is FQGTGA. The CDR3 contains 14 residues. V shed 5 bases, J shed 9 bases, and the junction held 10 bases outside the gene matches. The CDR3 coding sequence is TGTGCCAGCAGCCAACCGGGACTAAGCAGTGAGCAGTTCTTC. Residues: CASSQPGLSSEQFF.

The rearrangement joins TRBV7-6 to TRBJ2-7; 12 bases align to TRBD2. Germline-derived CDR1 and CDR2 are SGHVS and FNYEAQ. The CDR3 is 15 residues long. V shed 3 bases, J shed 1 base, and the junction held 1 base outside the gene matches. This CDR3 is CASSFGTSGSYEQYF. CDR3 nucleotide sequence: TGTGCCAGCAGCTTCGGGACTAGCGGGTCCTACGAGCAGTACTTC.

J is TRBJ1-5 and V is TRBV5-4; the D is unclear. Germline CDR1 reads SGHNT; CDR2 reads YYREEE (reference sequence). The CDR3 has 13 amino acids. With 5 bases removed from V and 9 bases from J, the gap between germline ends came to 15 bases. DNA of the CDR3: TGTGCCAGCAGTATGGGCGCCAACCGGCCCCAGCATTTT. Translating it yields CASSMGANRPQHF.

This clone was detected only once. The chain has TRBV5-1 and TRBJ2-1, with D perhaps matching TRBD2 (6 bases). Trimming took 0 bases from V and 6 from J, leaving 10 bases between them. From germline, CDR1 is SGHRS and CDR2 YFSETQ. CDR3 length equals 14 residues. CDR3 DNA: TGCGCCAGCAGCTTGGGACTAGGTCCCAATGAGCAGTTCTTC. It is translated as CASSLGLGPNEQFF.

The chain combines TRBV18 with TRBJ2-1, with 7 bases lining up with TRBD2. Germline trimming cut 6 bases from V and 5 bases from J; bases unmatched to any gene: 13. This CDR3 spans 16 amino acids. CDR1 is KGHSH, CDR2 LQKENI, per germline. The CDR3 DNA follows: TGTGCCAGCTCGCCCATCCCCCGGGGAGGGGACAATGAGCAGTTCTTC. Amino acids: CASSPIPRGGDNEQFF.

The chain has TRBV6-1 and TRBJ1-5; D unclear. Trimming stripped 1 base from V and 3 bases from J, with 10 bases between. CDR3 length equals 15 residues. Germline V gene lookup returns CDR1 MNHNS and CDR2 SASEGT. CDR3 in amino acids: CASSEGRESNQPQHF. CDR3 DNA sequence: TGTGCCAGCAGTGAAGGGAGGGAATCCAATCAGCCCCAGCATTTT.

The CDR3 DNA follows: TGTGCCAGCAGCGCTGGAGCTTATCCGGCGGATACGCAGTATTTT. It specifies CASSAGAYPADTQYF. The rearrangement joins TRBV9 to TRBJ2-3, with no clear D. Germline V lookup: CDR1 SGDLS, CDR2 YYNGEE. CDR3 length: 15 residues. The ends were cut back, 3 bases at V and 6 bases at J, with 17 bases in the middle.

This rearrangement joins TRBV19 to TRBJ1-6; 9 bases agree with TRBD1. This CDR3 has 14 residues. From germline, CDR1 is LNHDA and CDR2 SQIVND (reference sequence). The ends lost 8 bases at V and 7 bases at J; junction bases unmatched: 6. In nucleotides, the CDR3 is TGTGCCAGTCTCGGGACAGGGATCAATTCACCCCTCCACTTT. Encoded protein: CASLGTGINSPLHF.

The chain links TRBV5-1 to TRBJ2-7, with D possibly matching TRBD2 (6 bases). Trimming cost V 0 bases and J 0 bases, with 10 bases left between them. CDR1 is SGHRS, CDR2 YFSETQ, per germline. This CDR3 has 15 amino acids. The CDR3 spells CASSLGGSGSYEQYF. Here the CDR3 DNA reads TGCGCCAGCAGCTTGGGAGGTAGCGGCTCCTACGAGCAGTACTTC.

V gene TRBV5-4 combines with J gene TRBJ1-2; TRBD1 aligns across 7 bases. This CDR3 has 15 amino acids. Per germline, CDR1 SGHNT and CDR2 YYREEE (reference sequence). J was trimmed by 5 bases and V by 2 bases; bases with no gene match: 9. The CDR3 nucleotides are TGTGCCAGCAGCTTTGTTGCTTTCAGGGGGTATGGCTACACCTTC. It encodes CASSFVAFRGYGYTF.

J is TRBJ1-1 and V is TRBV2, with TRBD1 identical over 8 bases. This CDR3 is built from 14 residues. The germline gives CDR1 SNHLY, CDR2 FYNNEI. V was pared by 8 bases and J by 9 bases, with 14 bases of the junction left unmatched. In DNA, the CDR3 is TGTGCCAGCCTACCTACAGGACAGGGAATGAAAGCTTTCTTT. Translating gives CASLPTGQGMKAFF.

The J gene is TRBJ1-1, the V gene TRBV5-3; D call uncertain. TRBV5-3 is sorted into the ORF group, with uncertain function. There are 15 residues in the CDR3. The V gene lost 3 bases and the J gene lost 2 bases, with 14 bases spanning the gap. Written as DNA, the CDR3 is TGTGCCAGAAGCTCCGGGATTTCGCTTAACACTGAAGCTTTCTTT. This translates into CARSSGISLNTEAFF.

The chain recombines TRBV5-1 with TRBJ2-1, with 7 bases lining up with TRBD2. V shed 6 bases, J shed 8 bases, and the junction held 14 bases outside the gene matches. There are 15 residues in the CDR3. Germline CDR1 and CDR2: SGHRS and YFSETQ. The CDR3 bases are TGCGCCAGCACCTTCTTGGCCGGGGGGTCCCATGAGCAGTTCTTC. Its protein is CASTFLAGGSHEQFF.

This chain connects TRBV4-1 to TRBJ2-1; TRBD2 is a possible D gene (5 bases). Germline V gene sequence: CDR1 MGHRA, CDR2 YSYEKL. CDR3 length: 13 residues. The V gene lost 4 bases and the J gene lost 12 bases, with 16 bases spanning the gap. In DNA form, the CDR3 reads TGCGCCAGCAGCCGCGACGGACTTGAGGGGCAGTTCTTC. Translation: CASSRDGLEGQFF.